The 32 T cell receptor beta chains presented below share a single source sample, sequenced in a study of blood T cell repertoires in COVID-19 (dated by TCRdb to the early 2020s). The protocol used for the library was the immunoSEQ multiplex PCR assay. TCRdb limited this immuneACCESS table to in-frame rearrangements with V and J called. A share of clones is missing; checked studies link under half to unresolved V genes, and the rest is unexplained. The sample yields approximately 220,000 clones; around 89% were counted once. The ten largest clones capture roughly 15% of the sample. The sample consisted of PBMCs or T cells enriched from blood (not recorded which). The receptors derive from a man between 25 and 39 years old who had been exposed to COVID-19.

The chain links TRBV7-2 to TRBJ1-4; 8 bases are a match to TRBD1. The germline V gene encodes CDR1 SGHTA and CDR2 FQGNSA. V shed 5 bases, J shed 8 bases, and the junction held 10 bases outside the gene matches. The CDR3 length is 15 residues. The CDR3 spells CASSKMTGVGEKLFF. The CDR3 DNA reads TGTGCCAGCAGCAAAATGACAGGGGTGGGGGAAAAACTGTTTTTT.

This sequence joins TRBV7-2 and TRBJ2-2, with D uncertain. V dropped 5 bases and J dropped 6 bases, with 16 bases sitting between them. Germline V gene sequence: CDR1 SGHTA, CDR2 FQGNSA. The CDR3 consists of 15 residues. This CDR3 reads CASSKERSPPGELFF. The CDR3 DNA follows: TGTGCCAGCAGCAAAGAGCGTAGTCCCCCCGGGGAGCTGTTTTTT.

V gene TRBV7-2 combines with J gene TRBJ2-4; TRBD2 agrees at 8 bases. Losses at the gene ends were 5 bases for V and 11 bases for J; bases not matched to a gene: 14. The CDR3 has 15 residues. The V gene's germline CDR1 is SGHTA and CDR2 FQGNSA. The CDR3 nucleotides read TGTGCCAGCAGCCCCCGGACTAGCCAAGGGGCCCTTCAGTACTTC. Amino acid sequence: CASSPRTSQGALQYF.

The rearrangement links TRBV5-4 to TRBJ2-7, with TRBD2 as a possible D gene (6 bases). V lost 5 bases and J lost 2, with 17 bases in between. The CDR3 sequence is 15 residues long. CDR1 SGHNT and CDR2 YYREEE come from the germline V gene (reference sequence). The CDR3 reads CASSRGGEPTYEQYF. CDR3 nucleotides: TGTGCCAGCAGTCGGGGCGGGGAACCAACCTACGAGCAGTACTTC.

The chain has TRBV6-2 or TRBV6-3 and TRBJ1-1; possibly TRBD1 for D (6 bases). The length of the CDR3 is 14 residues. Germline loops: CDR1 MNHEY, CDR2 SVGEGT. Trimming removed 4 bases from V and 1 base from J, with 10 bases in between. The CDR3 region is CASSWNRENTEAFF. CDR3 bases: TGTGCCAGCAGTTGGAACAGGGAGAACACTGAAGCTTTCTTT.

J is TRBJ2-1 and V is TRBV4-1; 7 nucleotides line up with TRBD2. V dropped 1 base and J dropped 4; count of bases not matched to a gene: 7. The V gene's germline CDR1 is MGHRA and CDR2 YSYEKL. The CDR3 totals 16 residues. CDR3 DNA: TGCGCCAGCAGCCAAGTCCCCAGCGGGGAGTACAATGAGCAGTTCTTC. This sequence encodes CASSQVPSGEYNEQFF.

The rearrangement uses TRBV7-6 and TRBJ1-3; no firm D call. Germline assignment: CDR1 SGHVS and CDR2 FNYEAQ. Trimming cost V 4 bases and J 4 bases, with 14 bases left between them. This CDR3 spans 15 amino acids. CDR3 bases: TGTGCCAGCAGCTCTCCATGGGCCGTGGGAAACACCATATATTTT. It encodes CASSSPWAVGNTIYF.

V gene TRBV19 combines with J gene TRBJ2-2; TRBD1 matches 9 bases. CDR3 length: 15 residues. Trimming removed 8 bases from V and 4 bases from J; junction bases left unmatched: 8. The germline V gene has CDR1 LNHDA and CDR2 SQIVND (reference sequence). CDR3 DNA: TGTGCCAGTGGGGGAGGGACAGGGCCCACCGGGGAGCTGTTTTTT. Amino acids: CASGGGTGPTGELFF.

The J gene is TRBJ2-5, the V gene TRBV14; TRBD2 matches at 7 bases. CDR1 is SGHDN and CDR2 is FVKESK in the germline V gene. Trimming cost V 0 bases and J 5 bases; bases outside gene matches: 9. This CDR3 contains 16 residues. The CDR3 region is CASSQDLIGRAETQYF. CDR3 coding DNA: TGTGCCAGCAGCCAAGATTTAATAGGGAGGGCCGAGACCCAGTACTTC.

The chain is built from TRBV12-3 or TRBV12-4 and TRBJ2-2; D unclear. The CDR3 runs to 12 residues. Trimming removed 6 bases from V and 6 bases from J, with 8 bases in between. The CDR3: CASRRMSGELFF. For the CDR3, the DNA is TGTGCCAGCAGGAGAATGTCCGGGGAGCTGTTTTTT.

The chain employs TRBV6-4 and TRBJ1-3; D remains unclear. The CDR3 sequence is 15 residues long. From germline, CDR1 is MRHNA and CDR2 SNTAGT. V was pared by 2 bases and J by 0 bases, with 8 bases between. The CDR3 coding sequence is TGTGCCAGCAGTGACATGACTTACTCTGGAAACACCATATATTTT. It is translated as CASSDMTYSGNTIYF.

The J gene is TRBJ1-1, the V gene TRBV29-1, with unresolved D. Germline V gene data show CDR1 as SQVTM and CDR2 as ANQGSEA. This CDR3 region has 15 residues. V was clipped by 7 bases and J by 4 bases, with 22 bases between them. CDR3 sequence reads: CSAQGRILEGTEAFF. The DNA of the CDR3 is TGCAGCGCCCAAGGCCGTATCTTGGAGGGCACTGAAGCTTTCTTT.

The rearrangement uses TRBV9 and TRBJ1-3; D uncertain. The germline CDR1 and CDR2 sequences are SGDLS and YYNGEE. V lost 0 bases and J 4 bases, leaving 17 bases between the germline ends. The CDR3 extends over 17 amino acids. The CDR3 loop reads CASSVGLVGAGGNTIYF. The CDR3 bases are TGTGCCAGCAGCGTAGGACTCGTCGGCGCGGGGGGAAACACCATATATTTT.

The gene calls are TRBV9 and TRBJ1-2; perhaps TRBD1 as D (5 bases). V lost 3 bases, J lost 3 bases, and 15 bases lay in between. The CDR3 extends over 15 amino acids. In germline, CDR1 is SGDLS, CDR2 YYNGEE. CDR3 loop: CASSEAGTPHYGYTF. The CDR3 bases are TGTGCCAGCAGCGAGGCGGGGACCCCTCACTATGGCTACACCTTC.

The gene calls are TRBV29-1 and TRBJ1-1; D might be TRBD1 (6 bases). CDR1 is SQVTM, CDR2 ANQGSEA, per germline. V was trimmed by 7 bases and J by 6 bases, leaving 12 bases between them. The CDR3 is 11 residues long. This CDR3 is CSAQGRAEAFF. The DNA for the CDR3 is TGCAGCGCACAGGGCAGGGCTGAAGCTTTCTTT.

V usage is TRBV7-2 and J usage is TRBJ1-2; D gene ambiguous. The ends were cut back, 2 bases at V and 8 bases at J, with 21 bases in the middle. CDR3 length: 16 residues. CDR1 is SGHTA and CDR2 is FQGNSA in the germline V gene. CDR3 residues: CASSLPKNPGFLGYTF. In nucleotides, the CDR3 is TGTGCCAGCAGCTTACCCAAGAACCCGGGTTTCCTAGGCTACACCTTC.

This sequence joins TRBV19 and TRBJ1-6; D is uncertain. Germline loops: CDR1 LNHDA, CDR2 SQIVND (reference sequence). The CDR3 spans 15 residues. V shed 7 bases and J shed 4 bases, with 14 bases lying between them. The CDR3 DNA sequence: TGTGCCAGTACCAATGGAGAACTTTATAATTCACCCCTCCACTTT. This codes for CASTNGELYNSPLHF.

This chain links TRBV7-2 with TRBJ1-6; tentatively, D is TRBD1 (6 bases). Trimming took off 2 bases at V and 9 bases at J, with 23 bases between the two ends. CDR1 SGHTA and CDR2 FQGNSA come from the germline V gene. This CDR3 comprises 18 residues. This CDR3 is CASSLSGGAQALSSPLHF. CDR3 nucleotides: TGTGCCAGCAGCTTATCGGGGGGGGCCCAGGCATTGAGTTCACCCCTCCACTTT. Combining the CDR3 with reference TRBV7-2 and TRBJ1-6 gives the whole variable domain GAGVSQSPSNKVTEKGKDVELRCDPISGHTALYWYRQSLGQGLEFLIYFQGNSAPDKSGLPSDRFSAERTGGSVSTLTIQRTQQEDSAVYLCASSLSGGAQALSSPLHFGNGTRLTVT.

This chain joins TRBV4-1 and TRBJ2-5; possibly TRBD1 for D (6 bases). Germline loops: CDR1 MGHRA, CDR2 YSYEKL. The germline V and J ends were trimmed by 6 bases and 3 bases, with 14 bases remaining between them. This CDR3 spans 14 amino acids. The DNA of the CDR3 is TGCGCCAGCAGGGAACCAGGGGACAAAGAGACCCAGTACTTC. It is translated as CASREPGDKETQYF.

The rearrangement uses TRBV5-4 and TRBJ2-5, with D possibly being TRBD1 (6 bases). Trimming removed 0 bases at V and 3 bases at J, with 15 bases between. Per the germline V gene, CDR1 is SGHNT and CDR2 is YYREEE (reference sequence). CDR3 length: 16 amino acids. CDR3: CASSLAAGDPKETQYF. The CDR3, as DNA: TGTGCCAGCAGCTTGGCGGCAGGGGACCCTAAAGAGACCCAGTACTTC. The variable domain in full, completed from reference TRBV5-4 and TRBJ2-5, reads ETGVTQSPTHLIKTRGQQVTLRCSSQSGHNTVSWYQQALGQGPQFIFQYYREEENGRGNFPPRFSGLQFPNYSSELNVNALELDDSALYLCASSLAAGDPKETQYFGPGTRLLVL.

The chain employs TRBV15 and TRBJ2-7; TRBD2 matches 7 bases. The CDR3 contains 16 residues. J was trimmed by 3 bases and V by 9 bases; bases with no gene match: 17. Germline-derived CDR1 and CDR2 are LNHNV and YYDKDF (reference sequence). CDR3 amino acids: CATEDRGEGNLYEQYF. The DNA for the CDR3 is TGTGCCACGGAAGATCGGGGGGAAGGGAATCTCTACGAGCAGTACTTC.

CDR3 DNA sequence: TGTGCCAGCAGCTTCTCGAGCAGCACAGATACGCAGTATTTT. Translated: CASSFSSSTDTQYF. The gene calls are TRBV7-9 and TRBJ2-3; D unclear. CDR3 length: 14 amino acids. Germline V gene data show CDR1 as SEHNR and CDR2 as FQNEAQ (reference sequence). Trimming removed 3 bases from V and 0 bases from J, with 7 bases in between.

V gene TRBV7-2 combines with J gene TRBJ2-1; 8 bases are shared with TRBD1. The CDR3 spans 17 residues. V dropped 3 bases and J dropped 9; count of bases not matched to a gene: 16. The germline CDR1 and CDR2 sequences are SGHTA and FQGNSA. For the CDR3, the DNA is TGTGCCAGCAGCTTCATTCGCTCCGCGGACAGGGAAGGTGAGCAGTTCTTC. Its protein is CASSFIRSADREGEQFF.

This chain uses TRBV5-1 with TRBJ1-6; 10 positions agree with TRBD1. The CDR3 length is 16 residues. Looked up from germline, CDR1 is SGHRS and CDR2 is YFSETQ. V lost 3 bases and J lost 6; bases outside the gene matches: 6. CDR3 residues: CASSSSGQGVNSPLHF. The CDR3, as DNA: TGCGCCAGCAGCTCATCCGGACAGGGGGTTAATTCACCCCTCCACTTT.

The chain recombines TRBV19 with TRBJ1-2; TRBD1 matches at 7 bases. Trimming cost V 8 bases and J 5 bases; bases outside gene matches: 14. Germline V CDR1 and CDR2: LNHDA, SQIVND (reference sequence). This CDR3 region has 15 residues. This CDR3 reads CASFDIGGRGYGYTF. The CDR3 nucleotides are TGTGCCAGTTTTGATATAGGGGGCAGAGGGTATGGCTACACCTTC. Full variable domain (outside the CDR3, taken from reference TRBV19 and TRBJ1-2): DGGITQSPKYLFRKEGQNVTLSCEQNLNHDAMYWYRQDPGQGLRLIYYSQIVNDFQKGDIAEGYSVSREKKESFPLTVTSAQKNPTAFYLCASFDIGGRGYGYTFGSGTRLTVV.

V usage is TRBV29-1 and J usage is TRBJ2-5; 8 positions match TRBD2. The germline gives CDR1 SQVTM, CDR2 ANQGSEA. With V trimmed by 3 bases and J by 5 bases, 5 bases remained unmatched. The CDR3 contains 13 residues. The CDR3 region is CSVDSGDPETQYF. The CDR3 DNA reads as TGCAGCGTTGATAGCGGGGATCCGGAGACCCAGTACTTC. Using reference TRBV29-1 and TRBJ2-5 for the parts outside the CDR3, the full variable domain is SAVISQKPSRDICQRGTSLTIQCQVDSQVTMMFWYRQQPGQSLTLIATANQGSEATYESGFVIDKFPISRPNLTFSTLTVSNMSPEDSSIYLCSVDSGDPETQYFGPGTRLLVL.

The genes are TRBV9 and TRBJ1-3; D unresolved. Germline-derived CDR1 and CDR2 are SGDLS and YYNGEE. V dropped 3 bases and J dropped 0 bases, with 10 bases sitting between them. The CDR3 totals 15 residues. The CDR3 is CASSGETSSGNTIYF. The CDR3 nucleotides read TGTGCCAGCAGCGGAGAAACTAGCTCTGGAAACACCATATATTTT.

The rearrangement joins TRBV5-1 to TRBJ1-1; no definite D call. This CDR3 comprises 12 residues. Germline CDR1 is SGHRS and CDR2 is YFSETQ. Trimming took off 5 bases at V and 7 bases at J, with 12 bases between the two ends. CDR3 DNA sequence: TGCGCCAGCAGTTTTGTTCGGGGTGAAGCTTTCTTT. It is translated as CASSFVRGEAFF.

The chain links TRBV6-5 to TRBJ2-7, with D uncertain. Trimming cost V 6 bases and J 6 bases, with 15 bases left between them. The V gene's germline CDR1 is MNHEY and CDR2 SVGAGI. The CDR3 consists of 13 residues. The CDR3 sequence: CASSRLPEAEQYF. The CDR3 bases are TGTGCCAGCAGCCGCCTCCCAGAGGCCGAGCAGTACTTC.

The chain has TRBV30 and TRBJ1-2; the D gene is possibly TRBD1 (5 bases). The length of the CDR3 is 13 residues. V dropped 6 bases and J dropped 6 bases, with 17 bases sitting between them. CDR1 and CDR2 (germline): GTSNPN, SVGIG (reference sequence). In nucleotides, the CDR3 is TGTGCCTGTAAAGGGGATTCCAGCCATGGCTACACCTTC. Its protein product is CACKGDSSHGYTF.

The rearrangement joins TRBV9 to TRBJ2-7; weak D call: TRBD1 (6 bases). This CDR3 has 14 amino acids. Germline assignment: CDR1 SGDLS and CDR2 YYNGEE. V shed 3 bases and J shed 1 base, with 11 bases lying between them. The CDR3 here is CASSGERGSYEQYF. In nucleotides, the CDR3 is TGTGCCAGCAGCGGAGAGAGGGGGTCCTACGAGCAGTACTTC.

The gene calls are TRBV5-1 and TRBJ2-5; D may be TRBD1 (5 bases). Looked up from germline, CDR1 is SGHRS and CDR2 is YFSETQ. V was clipped by 1 base and J by 4 bases, with 11 bases between them. This CDR3 has 14 amino acids. Here the CDR3 DNA reads TGCGCCAGCAGCTTGACCATAACAGGAGAGACCCAGTACTTC. This sequence encodes CASSLTITGETQYF.